These T cell receptor beta chains were read from a single sample in a study of shared clonotypes between healthy human individuals. Sequencing was performed with immunoSEQ multiplex PCR; in TCRdb, only in-frame clones are kept and a portion is missing. The table includes around 1,900,000 clones, 80% to 95% detected once. Sequencing was done on a sample of naive CD8+ T cells from PBMCs. The receptors derive from a young man in good health. Some clones in this sample may be carry-over from other donors' samples. CDR3s include the opening cysteine and the closing phenylalanine or tryptophan. D genes are given only for firm matches. Not every row has a clone size; where given, it reads once, few, many or a size class.

CDR3 DNA: TGTGCCAGCAGCTTAGGGACAGGGGGTAACTATGGCTACACCTTC
CDR3 protein: CASSLGTGGNYGYTF
J gene: TRBJ1-2
V gene: TRBV7-6
clone size: .
D gene: TRBD1

CDR3 DNA: TGTGCCAGCCAGGAGGGTAACACCGGGGAGCTGTTTTTT
CDR3 protein: CASQEGNTGELFF
J gene: TRBJ2-2
V gene: TRBV7-7
clone size: .
D gene: .

CDR3 DNA: TGTGCCAGCAGTTACGCCATTACCTACGAGCAGTACTTC
CDR3 protein: CASSYAITYEQYF
J gene: TRBJ2-7
V gene: TRBV6-5
clone size: .
D gene: .

CDR3 DNA: TGTGCCAGCAGTCCGTATGGGACAGCCAAGAACGGCGGCAATGAGCAGTTCTTC
CDR3 protein: CASSPYGTAKNGGNEQFF
J gene: TRBJ2-1
V gene: TRBV6-4
clone size: .
D gene: TRBD1

CDR3 DNA: TGTGCCAGCAGCCAATCCTCGCAACTTAGAAGCTACACCTTC
CDR3 protein: CASSQSSQLRSYTF
J gene: TRBJ1-2
V gene: TRBV16
clone size: .
D gene: .

CDR3 DNA: TGTGCCAGCAGTTTCCTCGGCGGGAGTAGCACCGGGGAGCTGTTTTTT
CDR3 protein: CASSFLGGSSTGELFF
J gene: TRBJ2-2
V gene: TRBV27
clone size: .
D gene: TRBD2

CDR3 DNA: TGTGCCAGCAGCCTCGTGACGGGAGCGGGCTACACCTTC
CDR3 protein: CASSLVTGAGYTF
J gene: TRBJ1-2
V gene: TRBV28
clone size: .
D gene: .

CDR3 DNA: TGTGCCAGCAGCCCGAGGGCGGAACAGGGGGCCGGGGAGCTGTTTTTT
CDR3 protein: CASSPRAEQGAGELFF
J gene: TRBJ2-2
V gene: TRBV7-9
clone size: .
D gene: TRBD1

CDR3 DNA: TGTGCCAGCAGTTTATTGATAAGCGGGGAGGACAATGAGCAGTTCTTC
CDR3 protein: CASSLLISGEDNEQFF
J gene: TRBJ2-1
V gene: TRBV27
clone size: .
D gene: TRBD2

CDR3 DNA: TGTGCCAGCAGCTTTGGAGGGGCGCATGAAAAACTGTTTTTT
CDR3 protein: CASSFGGAHEKLFF
J gene: TRBJ1-4
V gene: TRBV5-4
clone size: .
D gene: .

CDR3 DNA: TGTGCAAGTCGCTTAGCAGGGCCCGGGGAGCAGTACTTC
CDR3 protein: CASRLAGPGEQYF
J gene: TRBJ2-7
V gene: TRBV12-2
clone size: .
D gene: .

CDR3 DNA: TGTGCCTCCCGCCCGGGACAGGGCTCTTCTAACTATGGCTACACCTTC
CDR3 protein: CASRPGQGSSNYGYTF
J gene: TRBJ1-2
V gene: TRBV19
clone size: .
D gene: TRBD1

CDR3 DNA: TGTGCCAGCAGCCAAGTTGCGGCGACTACACTCACCGTCGACAATGAGCAGTTCTTC
CDR3 protein: CASSQVAATTLTVDNEQFF
J gene: TRBJ2-1
V gene: TRBV4-2
clone size: once
D gene: .

CDR3 DNA: TGTGCCTGGACACGGACTAGCGGAGGCCCTGGCGAGCAGTACTTC
CDR3 protein: CAWTRTSGGPGEQYF
J gene: TRBJ2-7
V gene: TRBV30
clone size: .
D gene: TRBD2